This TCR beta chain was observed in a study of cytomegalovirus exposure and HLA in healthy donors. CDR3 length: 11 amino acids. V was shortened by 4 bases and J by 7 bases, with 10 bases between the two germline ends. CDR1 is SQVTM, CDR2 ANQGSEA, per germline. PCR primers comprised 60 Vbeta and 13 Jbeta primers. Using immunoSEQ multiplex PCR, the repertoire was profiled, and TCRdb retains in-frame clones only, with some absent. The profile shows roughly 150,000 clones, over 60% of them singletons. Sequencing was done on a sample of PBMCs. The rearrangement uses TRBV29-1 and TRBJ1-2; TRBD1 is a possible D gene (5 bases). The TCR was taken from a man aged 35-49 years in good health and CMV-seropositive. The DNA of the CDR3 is TGCAGCGTTGGTGAAGGGGCTGGCTACACCTTC. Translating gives CSVGEGAGYTF. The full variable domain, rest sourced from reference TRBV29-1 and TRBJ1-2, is SAVISQKPSRDICQRGTSLTIQCQVDSQVTMMFWYRQQPGQSLTLIATANQGSEATYESGFVIDKFPISRPNLTFSTLTVSNMSPEDSSIYLCSVGEGAGYTFGSGTRLTVV.